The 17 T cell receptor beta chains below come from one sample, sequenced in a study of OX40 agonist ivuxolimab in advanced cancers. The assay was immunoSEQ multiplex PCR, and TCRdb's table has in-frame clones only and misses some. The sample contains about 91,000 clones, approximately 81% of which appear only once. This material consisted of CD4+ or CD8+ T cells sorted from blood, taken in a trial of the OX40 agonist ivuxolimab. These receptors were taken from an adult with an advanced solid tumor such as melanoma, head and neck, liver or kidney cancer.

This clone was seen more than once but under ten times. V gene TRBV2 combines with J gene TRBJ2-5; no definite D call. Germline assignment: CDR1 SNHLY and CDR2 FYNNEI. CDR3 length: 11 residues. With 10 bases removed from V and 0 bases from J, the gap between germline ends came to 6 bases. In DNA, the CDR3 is TGTGCCAACTCGTACCAAGAGACCCAGTACTTC. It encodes CANSYQETQYF. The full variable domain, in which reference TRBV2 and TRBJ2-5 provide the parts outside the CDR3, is EPEVTQTPSHQVTQMGQEVILRCVPISNHLYFYWYRQILGQKVEFLVSFYNNEISEKSEIFDDQFSVERPDGSNFTLKIRSTKLEDSAMYFCANSYQETQYFGPGTRLLVL.

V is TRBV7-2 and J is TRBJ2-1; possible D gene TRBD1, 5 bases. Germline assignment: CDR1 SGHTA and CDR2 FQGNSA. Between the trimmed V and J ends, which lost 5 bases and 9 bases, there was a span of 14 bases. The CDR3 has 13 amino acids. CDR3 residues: CASSPTRAPEQFF. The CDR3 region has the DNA TGTGCCAGCAGCCCCACCAGGGCGCCTGAGCAGTTCTTC. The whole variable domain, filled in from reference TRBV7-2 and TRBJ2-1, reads GAGVSQSPSNKVTEKGKDVELRCDPISGHTALYWYRQSLGQGLEFLIYFQGNSAPDKSGLPSDRFSAERTGGSVSTLTIQRTQQEDSAVYLCASSPTRAPEQFFGPGTRLTVL.

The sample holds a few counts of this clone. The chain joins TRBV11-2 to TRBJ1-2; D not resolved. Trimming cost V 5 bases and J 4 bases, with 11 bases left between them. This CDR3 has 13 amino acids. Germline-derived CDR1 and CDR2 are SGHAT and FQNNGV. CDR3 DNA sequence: TGTGCCAGCAGCACTGATACGCCCTATGGCTACACCTTC. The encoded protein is CASSTDTPYGYTF.

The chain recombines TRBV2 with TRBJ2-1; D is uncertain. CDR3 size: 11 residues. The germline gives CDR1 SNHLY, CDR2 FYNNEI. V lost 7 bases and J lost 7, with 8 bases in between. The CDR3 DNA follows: TGTGCCAGCACGCCTTTTAATGAGCAGTTCTTC. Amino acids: CASTPFNEQFF. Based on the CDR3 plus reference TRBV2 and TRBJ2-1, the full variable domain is EPEVTQTPSHQVTQMGQEVILRCVPISNHLYFYWYRQILGQKVEFLVSFYNNEISEKSEIFDDQFSVERPDGSNFTLKIRSTKLEDSAMYFCASTPFNEQFFGPGTRLTVL.

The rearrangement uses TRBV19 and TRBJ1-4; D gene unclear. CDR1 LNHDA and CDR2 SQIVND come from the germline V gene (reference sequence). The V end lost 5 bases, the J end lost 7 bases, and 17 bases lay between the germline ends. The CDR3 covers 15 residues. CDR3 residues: CASSGWVERGEKLFF. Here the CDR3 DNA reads TGTGCCAGTAGTGGATGGGTAGAGCGTGGTGAAAAACTGTTTTTT.

CDR3 amino acids: CASSFGSNPSTDTQYF. The CDR3 nucleotides are TGTGCCAGCAGCTTCGGAAGTAATCCTAGCACAGATACGCAGTATTTT. V is TRBV5-4 and J is TRBJ2-3, with no clear D. V lost 2 bases and J 0 bases, leaving 13 bases between the germline ends. The germline gives CDR1 SGHNT, CDR2 YYREEE (reference sequence). CDR3 length equals 16 residues.

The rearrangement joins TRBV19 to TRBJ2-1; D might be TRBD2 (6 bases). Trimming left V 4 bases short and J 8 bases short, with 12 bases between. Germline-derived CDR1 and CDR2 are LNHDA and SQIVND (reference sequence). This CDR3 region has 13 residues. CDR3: CASSSRRGYEQFF. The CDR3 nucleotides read TGTGCCAGTAGTAGCAGGAGGGGCTATGAGCAGTTCTTC. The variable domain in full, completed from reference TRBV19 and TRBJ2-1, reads DGGITQSPKYLFRKEGQNVTLSCEQNLNHDAMYWYRQDPGQGLRLIYYSQIVNDFQKGDIAEGYSVSREKKESFPLTVTSAQKNPTAFYLCASSSRRGYEQFFGPGTRLTVL.

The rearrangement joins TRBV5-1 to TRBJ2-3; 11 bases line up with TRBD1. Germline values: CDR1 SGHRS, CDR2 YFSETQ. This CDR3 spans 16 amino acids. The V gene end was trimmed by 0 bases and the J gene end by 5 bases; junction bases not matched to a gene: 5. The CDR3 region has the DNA TGCGCCAGCAGCTTGGACGGACAGGGGGCTTTAGATACGCAGTATTTT. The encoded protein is CASSLDGQGALDTQYF.

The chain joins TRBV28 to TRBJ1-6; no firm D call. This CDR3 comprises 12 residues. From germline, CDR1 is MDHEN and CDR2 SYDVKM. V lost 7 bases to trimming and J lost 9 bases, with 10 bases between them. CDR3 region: CASITGGSPLHF. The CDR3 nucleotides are TGTGCCAGCATAACTGGCGGTTCACCCCTCCACTTT.

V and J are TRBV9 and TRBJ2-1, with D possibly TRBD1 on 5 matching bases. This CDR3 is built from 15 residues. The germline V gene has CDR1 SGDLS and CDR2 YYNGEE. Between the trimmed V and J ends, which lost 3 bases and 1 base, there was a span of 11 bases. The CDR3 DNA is TGTGCCAGCAGCGCCCCAGGGCGGTCCTACAATGAGCAGTTCTTC. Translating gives CASSAPGRSYNEQFF.

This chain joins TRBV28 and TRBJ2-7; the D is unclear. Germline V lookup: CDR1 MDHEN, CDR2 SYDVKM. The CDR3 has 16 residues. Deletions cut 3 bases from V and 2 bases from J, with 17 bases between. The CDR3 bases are TGTGCCAGCAGTTTGGGGTGGCATCGATCCCCCTACGAGCAGTACGTC. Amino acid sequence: CASSLGWHRSPYEQYV.

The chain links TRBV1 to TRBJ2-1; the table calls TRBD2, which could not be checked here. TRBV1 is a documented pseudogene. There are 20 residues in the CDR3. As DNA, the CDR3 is TGCACCAGCAGCCAGTACCGACCGACTAGCGGGAGCCCCCCCTACAATGAGCAGTTCTTC. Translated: CTSSQYRPTSGSPPYNEQFF.

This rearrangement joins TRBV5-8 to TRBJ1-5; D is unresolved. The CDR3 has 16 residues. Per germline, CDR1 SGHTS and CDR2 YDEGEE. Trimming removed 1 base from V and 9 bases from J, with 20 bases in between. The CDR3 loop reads CASSLSGGRKLRPQHF. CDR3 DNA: TGTGCCAGCAGCTTGAGTGGTGGGCGGAAGCTGAGGCCCCAGCATTTT.

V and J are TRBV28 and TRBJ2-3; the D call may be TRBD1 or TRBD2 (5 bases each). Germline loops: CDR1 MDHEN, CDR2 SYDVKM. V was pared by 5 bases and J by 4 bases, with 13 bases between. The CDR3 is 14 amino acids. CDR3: CASSPYRGADTQYF. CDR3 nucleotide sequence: TGTGCCAGCAGTCCCTATAGGGGAGCAGATACGCAGTATTTT.

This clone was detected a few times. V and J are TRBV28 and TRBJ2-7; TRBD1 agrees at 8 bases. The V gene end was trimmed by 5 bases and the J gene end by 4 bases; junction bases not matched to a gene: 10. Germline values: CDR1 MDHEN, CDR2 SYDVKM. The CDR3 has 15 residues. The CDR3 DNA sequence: TGTGCCAGCAGTGCTCCGGGACAGGCCCATTACGAGCAGTACGTC. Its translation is CASSAPGQAHYEQYV.

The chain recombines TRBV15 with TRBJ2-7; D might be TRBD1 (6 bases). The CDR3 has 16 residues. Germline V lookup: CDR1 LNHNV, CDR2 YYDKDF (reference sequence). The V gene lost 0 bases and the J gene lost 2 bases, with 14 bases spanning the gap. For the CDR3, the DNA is TGTGCCACCAGCAGAGATCTCTTCAGGGGAACCTACGAGCAGTACTTC. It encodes CATSRDLFRGTYEQYF.

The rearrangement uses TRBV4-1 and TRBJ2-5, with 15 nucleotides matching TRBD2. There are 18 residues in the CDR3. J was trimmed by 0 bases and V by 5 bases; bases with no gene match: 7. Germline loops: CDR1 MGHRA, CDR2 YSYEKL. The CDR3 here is CASSRGTSGGRYQETQYF. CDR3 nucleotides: TGCGCCAGCAGCAGAGGGACTAGCGGGGGGCGGTACCAAGAGACCCAGTACTTC.